Presented here are 14 T cell receptor beta chains from one specimen sequenced in a study of metastatic and nonmetastatic thyroid tumors. All patients were untreated before thyroid surgery. TCRdb recomputed clones from the PCR reads via MiXCR. The top ten hold roughly a tenth of the sample, which has about 59,000 clones, around 15% seen once. The sequenced material came from blood. All receptors come from a male donor with papillary thyroid cancer or a benign thyroid nodule (not recorded which). Some clones in this sample may be carry-over from other donors' samples.

This clone was recorded at least ten times. Other DNA sequences of this sample code for an identical CDR3. The rearrangement uses TRBV4-1 and TRBJ1-5; unclear D gene. The V gene's germline CDR1 is MGHRA and CDR2 YSYEKL. V gave up 0 bases and J gave up 4 bases, with 10 bases separating them. CDR3 length equals 15 residues. The CDR3 loop is CASSQDFAENQPQHF. The CDR3 nucleotides read TGCGCCAGCAGCCAAGATTTTGCGGAAAATCAGCCCCAGCATTTT.

This clone showed up many times. The V gene is TRBV20-1, the J gene TRBJ2-7; D ambiguous. CDR1 and CDR2 from the germline V gene are DFQATT and SNEGSKA (reference sequence). Trimming took 2 bases from V and 6 from J, leaving 11 bases between them. This CDR3 is built from 12 residues. The CDR3 reads CSARNPVGEQYF. CDR3 DNA: TGCAGTGCTAGAAATCCAGTAGGCGAGCAGTACTTC.

This clone was seen many times. This chain links TRBV20-1 with TRBJ2-7; maybe TRBD2 (6 bases). The CDR3 has 14 residues. The germline V gene encodes CDR1 DFQATT and CDR2 SNEGSKA (reference sequence). Trimming took 0 bases from V and 3 from J, leaving 12 bases between them. CDR3 region: CSARDRGGHYEQYV. CDR3 bases: TGCAGTGCTAGAGATCGAGGAGGGCACTACGAGCAGTACGTC.

As to this clone: This may stem from a read error, because a much larger clone lies one nucleotide away. The V gene is TRBV7-6, the J gene TRBJ1-1; no clear D gene. V was trimmed by 2 bases and J by 0 bases, leaving 13 bases between them. The CDR3 sequence is 16 residues long. Germline V gene lookup returns CDR1 SGHVS and CDR2 FNYEAQ. Here the CDR3 reads CASSLYWSGVNTEAFF. For the CDR3, the DNA is TGTGCCAGCAGCTTATATTGGTCCGGAGTGAACACTGAAGCTTTCTTT.

This chain connects TRBV28 to TRBJ2-1, with 8 nucleotides matching TRBD2. Looked up from germline, CDR1 is MDHEN and CDR2 is SYDVKM. The CDR3 totals 16 residues. J gave up 5 bases and V 6 bases, and 12 bases lay outside the gene matches. The CDR3 nucleotides read TGTGCCAGCAGCCGGGGTGGCGGGGGGTCCAACAATGAGCAGTTCTTC. It is translated as CASSRGGGGSNNEQFF.

This clone was found many times. The identical CDR3 is also encoded by other nucleotide sequences in the sample. The chain combines TRBV2 with TRBJ2-2, with a possible D match to TRBD1 (7 bases). This CDR3 region has 15 residues. Trimming stripped 5 bases from V and 5 bases from J, with 15 bases between. Germline V lookup: CDR1 SNHLY, CDR2 FYNNEI. Here the CDR3 reads CASSPRTGGTGELFF. As DNA, the CDR3 is TGTGCCAGCAGTCCTCGGACAGGAGGGACCGGGGAGCTGTTTTTT.

This clone appeared a few times. The chain uses TRBV6-1 and TRBJ1-6, with 7 bases lining up with TRBD1. Germline values: CDR1 MNHNS, CDR2 SASEGT. CDR3 length: 15 residues. Unmatched junction bases numbered 13, after V lost 5 bases and J lost 12 bases. CDR3 nucleotides: TGTGCCAGCAGTACGCCGAAGGGGGCTGGGGAACCCCTCCACTTT. Translating gives CASSTPKGAGEPLHF.

In its sample, this clone was seen a few times. V usage is TRBV24-1 and J usage is TRBJ2-2, with TRBD2 matching 7 bases. The V gene's germline CDR1 is KGHDR and CDR2 SFDVKD. The CDR3 runs to 14 residues. V lost 3 bases, J lost 7 bases, and 4 bases stayed unmatched. The CDR3 DNA sequence: TGTGCCACCAGTGATCGGGGGGAAGGCGGGGAGCTGTTTTTT. Translating gives CATSDRGEGGELFF.

Points on this clone: A single base separates this from a much larger clone, so it may be a read error. This specimen includes other DNA sequences encoding the same CDR3. This rearrangement joins TRBV7-8 to TRBJ2-5, with TRBD2 identical over 9 bases. The CDR3 consists of 16 residues. The germline V gene has CDR1 SGHVS and CDR2 FQNEAQ. The CDR3 DNA is TGTGCTAGCAGCTTAGGGGGTAGCGGGAGATTCGAGACCCAGTACTTC. Its protein product is CASSLGGSGRFETQYF.

As to this clone: A much bigger clone sits one base away, suggesting this may be a read error. J is TRBJ2-5 and V is TRBV20-1; the D gene is possibly TRBD2 (6 bases). Trimming cost V 5 bases and J 1 base, with 11 bases left between them. This CDR3 spans 13 amino acids. Germline V lookup: CDR1 DFQATT, CDR2 SNEGSKA (reference sequence). The CDR3 loop is CSAAGNVQETQYF. The CDR3, as DNA: TGCAGTGCTGCGGGAAACGTCCAAGAGACCCAGTACTTC.

Comment on this clone: Since a much larger clone is just one base distant, this may be a read error. V is TRBV20-1 and J is TRBJ2-1; no clear D gene. The CDR3 is made up of 12 amino acids. The germline V and J ends were trimmed by 2 bases and 10 bases, with 12 bases remaining between them. Germline CDR1 DFQATT, CDR2 SNEGSKA (reference sequence). CDR3 in DNA: TGCAGTGCTAGATATGAACTACGGGAGCAGTTCTTC. Protein: CSARYELREQFF.

There are a few counts of this clone. A much more abundant neighbour one base away suggests this may be a read error. The rearrangement uses TRBV20-1 and TRBJ2-2; D is possibly TRBD1 (6 bases). This CDR3 has 15 residues. Germline V gene sequence: CDR1 DFQATT, CDR2 SNEGSKA (reference sequence). Trimming stripped 2 bases from V and 4 bases from J, with 14 bases between. CDR3 nucleotides: TGCAGTGCTAGACGGACCGGACAGTCCACCGGGGAGCTGTTTTTT. Amino acid sequence: CSARRTGQSTGELFF.

This clone appeared many times. This chain connects TRBV12-3 or TRBV12-4 to TRBJ1-5; weak D call: TRBD1 (6 bases). CDR3 size: 16 residues. The V end lost 1 base, the J end lost 7 bases, and 17 bases lay between the germline ends. The CDR3 DNA sequence: TGTGCCAGCAGTTTAGAAATGGGCGTCGGGGGCCAGCCCCAGCATTTT. This gives the protein CASSLEMGVGGQPQHF.

In this sample, this clone turned up many times. This chain links TRBV9 with TRBJ1-2, with 12 nucleotides matching TRBD1. This CDR3 contains 18 residues. J gave up 3 bases and V 4 bases, and 13 bases lay outside the gene matches. CDR1 and CDR2 from the germline V gene are SGDLS and YYNGEE. CDR3 sequence reads: CASSNPGPGTGGYYGYTF. The CDR3 nucleotides read TGTGCCAGCAGCAACCCCGGCCCCGGGACAGGGGGCTACTATGGCTACACCTTC. Using reference TRBV9 and TRBJ1-2 for the parts outside the CDR3, the full variable domain is DSGVTQTPKHLITATGQRVTLRCSPRSGDLSVYWYQQSLDQGLQFLIQYYNGEERAKGNILERFSAQQFPDLHSELNLSSLELGDSALYFCASSNPGPGTGGYYGYTFGSGTRLTVV.